This T cell receptor beta chain was sequenced during a study of T cell responses to AZD1222 COVID-19 vaccine. Study-wide findings and caveats: Breadth and depth of Spike-specific TCRs rose after two AZD1222 doses. The peak T cell response came first, and repertoires were sampled only after it. Targeting of unmutated variant regions was reportedly seen in nearly half of spike-specific TCRs. The donor group comprised mostly white British people and more females; the analysis possibly underestimated clonal diversity.

The table came from immunoSEQ multiplex PCR; TCRdb's copy has only in-frame clones and leaves some out. The data hold approximately 120,000 clones, with around nine tenths observed a single time. CDR3 length: 13 amino acids. Germline V gene data show CDR1 as SQVTM and CDR2 as ANQGSEA. Trimming took 3 bases from V and 8 from J; bases not matched to a gene: 3. Regarding this clone: The antigen is unknown.

The chain recombines TRBV29-1 with TRBJ2-1, with 11 bases identical to TRBD2. This sequence was found in an adult in good health. The sample consisted of peripheral blood, taken on day 0 of AZD1222 vaccination. Written as DNA, the CDR3 is TGCAGCGTTGATGCTAGCGGGAGGTATGAGCAGTTCTTC. Translating gives CSVDASGRYEQFF.